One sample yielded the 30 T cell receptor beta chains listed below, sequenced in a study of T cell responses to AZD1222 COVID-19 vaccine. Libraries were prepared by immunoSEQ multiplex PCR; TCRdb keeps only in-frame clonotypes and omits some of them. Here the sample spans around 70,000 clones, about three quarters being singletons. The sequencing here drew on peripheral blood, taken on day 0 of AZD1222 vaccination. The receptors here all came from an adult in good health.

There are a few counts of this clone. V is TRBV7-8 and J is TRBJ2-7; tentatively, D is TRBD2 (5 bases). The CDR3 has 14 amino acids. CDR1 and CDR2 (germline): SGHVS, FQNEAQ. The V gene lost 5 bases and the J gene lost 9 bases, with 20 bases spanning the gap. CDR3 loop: CASSLSRHDRGQYF. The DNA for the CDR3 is TGTGCCAGCAGCCTCTCTCGCCACGATCGGGGGCAGTACTTC.

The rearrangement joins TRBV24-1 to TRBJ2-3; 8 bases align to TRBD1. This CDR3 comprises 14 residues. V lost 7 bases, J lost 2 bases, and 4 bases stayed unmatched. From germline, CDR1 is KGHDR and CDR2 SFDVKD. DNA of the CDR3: TGTGCCACCAGGGACAGGGTTTCCACAGATACGCAGTATTTT. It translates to CATRDRVSTDTQYF.

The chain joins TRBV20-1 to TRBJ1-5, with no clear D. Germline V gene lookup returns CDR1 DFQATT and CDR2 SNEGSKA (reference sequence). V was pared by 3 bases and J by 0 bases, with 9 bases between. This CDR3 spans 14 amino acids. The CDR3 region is CSASLTYSNQPQHF. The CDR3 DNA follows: TGCAGTGCTAGTTTGACCTATAGCAATCAGCCCCAGCATTTT.

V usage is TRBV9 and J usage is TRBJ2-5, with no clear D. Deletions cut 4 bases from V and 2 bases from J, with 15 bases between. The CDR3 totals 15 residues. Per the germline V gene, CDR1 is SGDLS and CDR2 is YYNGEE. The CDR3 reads CASSPNLSSQETQYF. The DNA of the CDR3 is TGTGCCAGCAGCCCTAACCTGAGCAGTCAAGAGACCCAGTACTTC.

CDR3 in DNA: TGTGCCAGCACCCCGTCGACTAGCGGGAGACCTTGGGAGCTGTTTTTT. It codes for CASTPSTSGRPWELFF. The V gene is TRBV5-6, the J gene TRBJ2-2; 12 bases are shared with TRBD2. CDR1 and CDR2 from the germline V gene are SGHDT and YYEEEE. V lost 6 bases, J lost 9 bases, and 12 bases stayed unmatched. CDR3 size: 16 residues.

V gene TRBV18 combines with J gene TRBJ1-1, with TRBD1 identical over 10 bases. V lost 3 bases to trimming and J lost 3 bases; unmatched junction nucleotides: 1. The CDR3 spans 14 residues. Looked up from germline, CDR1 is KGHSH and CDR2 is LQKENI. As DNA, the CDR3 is TGTGCCAGCTCACCCGGGACAGGGGACACTGAAGCTTTCTTT. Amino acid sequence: CASSPGTGDTEAFF.

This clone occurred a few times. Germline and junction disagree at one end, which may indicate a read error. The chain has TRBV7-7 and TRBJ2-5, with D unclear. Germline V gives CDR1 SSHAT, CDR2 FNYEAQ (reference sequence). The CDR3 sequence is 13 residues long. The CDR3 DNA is TGTGCTAGCAGCTTAGGGCTAGGCGGGACCCAGTACTTC. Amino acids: CASSLGLGGTQYF.

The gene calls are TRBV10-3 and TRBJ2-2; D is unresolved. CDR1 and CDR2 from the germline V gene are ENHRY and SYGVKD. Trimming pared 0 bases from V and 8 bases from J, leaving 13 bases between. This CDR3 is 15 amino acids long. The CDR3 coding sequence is TGTGCCATCAGTGAGTCTGGACCCACTGGTGGGGAGCTGTTTTTT. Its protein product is CAISESGPTGGELFF.

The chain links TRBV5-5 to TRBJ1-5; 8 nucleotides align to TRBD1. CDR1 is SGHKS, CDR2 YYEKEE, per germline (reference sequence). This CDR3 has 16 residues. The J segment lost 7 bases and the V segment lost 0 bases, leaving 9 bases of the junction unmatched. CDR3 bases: TGTGCCAGCAGCTTGGAGCTCAGGGGGCTGAGCCAGCCCCAGCATTTT. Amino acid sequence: CASSLELRGLSQPQHF.

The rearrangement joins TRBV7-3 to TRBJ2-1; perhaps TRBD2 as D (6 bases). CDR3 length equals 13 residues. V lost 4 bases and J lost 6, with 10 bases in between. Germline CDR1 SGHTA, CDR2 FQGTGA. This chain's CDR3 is CASSYGGSNEQFF. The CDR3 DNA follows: TGTGCCAGCAGCTATGGGGGGAGCAATGAGCAGTTCTTC.

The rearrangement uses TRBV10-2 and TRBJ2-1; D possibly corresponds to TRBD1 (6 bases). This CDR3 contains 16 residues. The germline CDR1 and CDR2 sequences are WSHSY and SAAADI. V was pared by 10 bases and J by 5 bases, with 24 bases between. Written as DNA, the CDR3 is TGCGCCACAATTCCTAGACCGGGACAAAACCACAATGAGCAGTTCTTC. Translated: CATIPRPGQNHNEQFF.

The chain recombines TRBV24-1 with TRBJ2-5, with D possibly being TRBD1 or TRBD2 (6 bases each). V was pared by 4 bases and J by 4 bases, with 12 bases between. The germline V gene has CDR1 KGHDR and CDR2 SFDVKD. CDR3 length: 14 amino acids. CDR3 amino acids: CATSDPGATETQYF. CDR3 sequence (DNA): TGTGCCACCAGTGACCCGGGGGCCACAGAGACCCAGTACTTC.

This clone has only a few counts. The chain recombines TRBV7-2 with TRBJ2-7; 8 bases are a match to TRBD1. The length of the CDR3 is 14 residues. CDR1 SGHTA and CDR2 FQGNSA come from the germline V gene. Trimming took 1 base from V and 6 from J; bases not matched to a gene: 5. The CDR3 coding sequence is TGTGCCAGCAGCTTAGGGACAGGGCCCCGCGAGCAGTACTTC. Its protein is CASSLGTGPREQYF.

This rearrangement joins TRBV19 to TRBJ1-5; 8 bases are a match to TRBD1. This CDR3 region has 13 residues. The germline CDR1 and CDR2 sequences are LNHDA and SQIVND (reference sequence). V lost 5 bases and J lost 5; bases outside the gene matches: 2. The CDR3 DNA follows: TGTGCCAGTAGTTCGACAGGGGATCAGCCCCAGCATTTT. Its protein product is CASSSTGDQPQHF. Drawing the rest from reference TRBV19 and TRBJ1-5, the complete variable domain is DGGITQSPKYLFRKEGQNVTLSCEQNLNHDAMYWYRQDPGQGLRLIYYSQIVNDFQKGDIAEGYSVSREKKESFPLTVTSAQKNPTAFYLCASSSTGDQPQHFGDGTRLSIL.

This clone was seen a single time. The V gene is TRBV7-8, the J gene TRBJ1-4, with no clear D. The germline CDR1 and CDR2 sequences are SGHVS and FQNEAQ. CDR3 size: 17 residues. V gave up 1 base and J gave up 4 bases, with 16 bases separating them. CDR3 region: CASSLGVSGSVNEKLFF. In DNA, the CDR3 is TGTGCCAGCAGCTTAGGGGTCTCGGGGTCAGTTAATGAAAAACTGTTTTTT.

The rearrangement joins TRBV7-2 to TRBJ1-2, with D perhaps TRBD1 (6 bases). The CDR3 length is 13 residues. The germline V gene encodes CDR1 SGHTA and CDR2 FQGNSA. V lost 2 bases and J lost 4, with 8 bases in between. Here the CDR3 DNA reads TGTGCCAGCAGCTTAACAGGGACCTATGGCTACACCTTC. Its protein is CASSLTGTYGYTF.

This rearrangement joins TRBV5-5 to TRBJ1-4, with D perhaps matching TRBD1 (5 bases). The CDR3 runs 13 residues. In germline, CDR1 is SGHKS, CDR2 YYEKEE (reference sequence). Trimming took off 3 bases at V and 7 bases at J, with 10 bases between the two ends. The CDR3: CASSWDHGEKLFF. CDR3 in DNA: TGTGCCAGCAGCTGGGACCATGGTGAAAAACTGTTTTTT.

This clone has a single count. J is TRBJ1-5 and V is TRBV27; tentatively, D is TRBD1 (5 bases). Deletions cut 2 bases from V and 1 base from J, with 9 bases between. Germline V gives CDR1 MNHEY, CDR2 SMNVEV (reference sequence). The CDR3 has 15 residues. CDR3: CASSLRQISNQPQHF. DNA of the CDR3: TGTGCCAGCAGTTTACGACAGATCAGCAATCAGCCCCAGCATTTT.

Here the CDR3 reads CAGQGNTGELFF. In DNA, the CDR3 is TGTGCCGGTCAGGGGAACACCGGGGAGCTGTTTTTT. This chain uses TRBV6-5 with TRBJ2-2, with D perhaps matching TRBD1 (5 bases). The CDR3 runs to 12 residues. Looked up from germline, CDR1 is MNHEY and CDR2 is SVGAGI. V lost 11 bases to trimming and J lost 1 base, with 8 bases between them.

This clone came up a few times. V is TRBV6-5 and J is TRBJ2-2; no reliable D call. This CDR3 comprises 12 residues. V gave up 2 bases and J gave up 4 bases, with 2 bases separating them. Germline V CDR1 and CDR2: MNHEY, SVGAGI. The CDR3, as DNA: TGTGCCAGCAGTTACACCACCGGGGAGCTGTTTTTT. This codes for CASSYTTGELFF.

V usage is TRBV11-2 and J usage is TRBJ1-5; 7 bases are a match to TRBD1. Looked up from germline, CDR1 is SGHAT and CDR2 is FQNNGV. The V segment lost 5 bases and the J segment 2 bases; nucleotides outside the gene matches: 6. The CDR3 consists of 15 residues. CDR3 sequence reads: CASSVNRGGNQPQHF. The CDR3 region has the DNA TGTGCCAGCAGCGTAAACAGGGGCGGCAATCAGCCCCAGCATTTT.

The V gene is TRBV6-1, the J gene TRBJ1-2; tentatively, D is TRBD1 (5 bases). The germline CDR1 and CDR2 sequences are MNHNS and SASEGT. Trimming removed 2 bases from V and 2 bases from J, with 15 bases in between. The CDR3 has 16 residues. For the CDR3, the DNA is TGTGCCAGCAGTGAAAGAGGGCAGGGAAGGAACTATGGCTACACCTTC. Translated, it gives CASSERGQGRNYGYTF.

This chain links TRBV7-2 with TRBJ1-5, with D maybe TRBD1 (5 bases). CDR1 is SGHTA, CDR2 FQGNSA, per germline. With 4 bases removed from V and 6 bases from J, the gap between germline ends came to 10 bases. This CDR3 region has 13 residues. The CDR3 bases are TGTGCCAGCAGCTCAGGGTTGGGTCAGCCCCAGCATTTT. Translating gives CASSSGLGQPQHF.

DNA for the CDR3: TGTGCCAGCAGCTCCACACAAGTGGGTAGCAATCAGCCCCAGCATTTT. Its translation: CASSSTQVGSNQPQHF. J is TRBJ1-5 and V is TRBV5-6; D gene uncertain. The CDR3 has 16 residues. Trimming took off 3 bases at V and 0 bases at J, with 13 bases between the two ends. Germline CDR1 SGHDT, CDR2 YYEEEE. The full variable domain, completed using reference TRBV5-6 and TRBJ1-5, is DAGVTQSPTHLIKTRGQQVTLRCSPKSGHDTVSWYQQALGQGPQFIFQYYEEEERQRGNFPDRFSGHQFPNYSSELNVNALLLGDSALYLCASSSTQVGSNQPQHFGDGTRLSIL.

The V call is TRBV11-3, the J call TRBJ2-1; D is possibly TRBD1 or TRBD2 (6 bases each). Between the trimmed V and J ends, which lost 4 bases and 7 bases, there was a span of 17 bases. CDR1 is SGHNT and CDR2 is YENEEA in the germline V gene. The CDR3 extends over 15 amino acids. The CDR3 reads CASSSFRGDENEQFF. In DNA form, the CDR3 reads TGTGCCAGCAGCTCATTTAGGGGGGATGAGAATGAGCAGTTCTTC.

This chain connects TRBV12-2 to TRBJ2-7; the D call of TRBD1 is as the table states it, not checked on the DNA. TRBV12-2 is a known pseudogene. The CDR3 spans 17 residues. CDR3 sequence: CASRLQEQGKIPYEQYF. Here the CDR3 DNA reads TGTGCAAGTCGCCTTCAAGAACAGGGCAAAATACCCTACGAGCAGTACTTC.

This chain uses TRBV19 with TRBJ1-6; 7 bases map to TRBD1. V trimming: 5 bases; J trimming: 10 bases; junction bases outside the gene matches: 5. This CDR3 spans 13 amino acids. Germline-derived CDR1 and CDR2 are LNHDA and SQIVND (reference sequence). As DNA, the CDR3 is TGTGCCAGTAGTGACAGGGATCGCTCACCCCTCCACTTT. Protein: CASSDRDRSPLHF. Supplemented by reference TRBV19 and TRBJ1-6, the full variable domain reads DGGITQSPKYLFRKEGQNVTLSCEQNLNHDAMYWYRQDPGQGLRLIYYSQIVNDFQKGDIAEGYSVSREKKESFPLTVTSAQKNPTAFYLCASSDRDRSPLHFGNGTRLTVT.

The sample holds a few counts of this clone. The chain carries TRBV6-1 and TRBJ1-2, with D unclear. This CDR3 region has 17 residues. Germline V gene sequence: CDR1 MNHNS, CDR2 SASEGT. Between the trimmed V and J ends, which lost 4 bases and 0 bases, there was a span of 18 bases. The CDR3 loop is CASSVREIGKSNYGYTF. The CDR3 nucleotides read TGTGCCAGCAGTGTGAGGGAAATAGGGAAATCTAACTATGGCTACACCTTC.

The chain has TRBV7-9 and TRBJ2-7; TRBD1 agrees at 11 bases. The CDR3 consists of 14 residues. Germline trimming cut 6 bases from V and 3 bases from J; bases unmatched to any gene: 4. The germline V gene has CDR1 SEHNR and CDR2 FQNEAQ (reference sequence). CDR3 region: CASSQGQGVYEQYF. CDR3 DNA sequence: TGTGCCAGCAGTCAGGGACAGGGGGTCTACGAGCAGTACTTC. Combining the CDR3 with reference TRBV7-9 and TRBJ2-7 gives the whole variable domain DTGVSQNPRHKITKRGQNVTFRCDPISEHNRLYWYRQTLGQGPEFLTYFQNEAQLEKSRLLSDRFSAERPKGSFSTLEIQRTEQGDSAMYLCASSQGQGVYEQYFGPGTRLTVT.

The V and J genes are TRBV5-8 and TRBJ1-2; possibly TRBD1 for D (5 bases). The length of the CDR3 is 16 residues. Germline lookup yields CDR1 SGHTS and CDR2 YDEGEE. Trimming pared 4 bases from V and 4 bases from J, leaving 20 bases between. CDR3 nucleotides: TGTGCCAGCAGCCCAACCATTGTTCGCCAGGGCTATGGCTACACCTTC. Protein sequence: CASSPTIVRQGYGYTF. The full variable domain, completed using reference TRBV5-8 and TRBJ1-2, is EAGVTQSPTHLIKTRGQQATLRCSPISGHTSVYWYQQALGLGLQFLLWYDEGEERNRGNFPPRFSGRQFPNYSSELNVNALELEDSALYLCASSPTIVRQGYGYTFGSGTRLTVV.